This T cell receptor beta chain was captured in a study of control samples from healthy donors and cancer patients. Germline-derived CDR1 and CDR2 are GTSNPN and SVGIG (reference sequence). Trimming pared 2 bases from V and 4 bases from J, leaving 11 bases between. This CDR3 region has 13 residues. Measured with immunoSEQ multiplex PCR; TCRdb has only the in-frame clones, and not every one. Of under 150,000 clones in the sample, 75% to 90% were seen once. Material: blood. The TCR was taken from a woman aged 25 to 39 in good health. This rearrangement joins TRBV30 to TRBJ1-1; TRBD1 might be the D (6 bases). CDR3 sequence (DNA): TGTGCCTGGAGTTCTTCAGGGGCCACTGAAGCTTTCTTT. Encoded protein: CAWSSSGATEAFF.